This T cell receptor (beta chain) originates from a study of T cell responses to AZD1222 COVID-19 vaccine. Findings and limits, study-wide: Epitopes outside B.1.351 and B.1.1.7 mutated regions reportedly drew nearly half of spike TCRs. Sampling that yielded the repertoires occurred only after the peak T cell response.

On this clone: What it binds is not known.

The CDR3 extends over 15 amino acids. CDR1 MNHEY and CDR2 SVGAGI come from the germline V gene. After removal of 6 bases from V and 4 bases from J, the junction contained 7 bases not matched to a gene. Sequencing used immunoSEQ multiplex PCR; TCRdb keeps in-frame clones, though not all of them. The sample shows 110,000 to 150,000 clones, approximately 90% of them seen only once. Second doses were pooled across both intervals (about 4 or about 12 weeks). The rearrangement uses TRBV6-5 and TRBJ1-2; TRBD1 matches 11 bases. This specimen consisted of peripheral blood, obtained 28 days after the second AZD1222 dose. The source is an adult who received the AZD1222 COVID-19 vaccine. CDR3 protein: CASRRTGGKGYGYTF. CDR3 nucleotide sequence: TGTGCCAGCAGACGGACAGGGGGCAAGGGCTATGGCTACACCTTC.